The sequence of this T cell receptor (beta chain) was determined in a study of cytomegalovirus exposure and HLA in healthy donors. The study ran its PCR with 60 Vbeta and 13 Jbeta primers. This table comes from immunoSEQ multiplex PCR, and its TCRdb copy is limited to in-frame clones, with some not included. The data show under 150,000 clones, with roughly 68% seen just once and around 4% held by the top ten. Sampled while nominally healthy, donors likely had unrecorded immune exposures. This CDR3 comprises 14 residues. Germline CDR1 reads MNHEY; CDR2 reads SVGAGI. Trimming left V 2 bases short and J 11 bases short, with 18 bases between. As for this clone: What it recognizes is unknown.

General observations from the study: An ancestry cluster, one associated with Asian ancestry, reportedly showed fewer N-insertions than the approximately 670-donor mean in a later analysis.

Sequencing was done on a sample of PBMCs. The chain is built from TRBV6-5 and TRBJ1-1, with a tentative D call TRBD1 (5 bases). The receptor was derived from a man aged 55 to 70 in good health and CMV-seronegative. Written as DNA, the CDR3 is TGTGCCAGCAGTTACCTAGGGGTCGAAGCTTGGGCTTTCTTT. Its translation is CASSYLGVEAWAFF.